These 20 T cell receptor beta chains originate from one sample sequenced in a study of shared clonotypes between healthy human individuals. The table came from immunoSEQ multiplex PCR; TCRdb's copy has only in-frame clones and leaves some out. Of over a million clones listed, approximately 97% are singletons. Sequenced: naive CD4+ T cells sorted from blood. The subset denotes: CD45RA+ positively selected. Source of these receptors: a man aged 30 to 45 in good health.

In this sample, this clone turned up once. This sequence joins TRBV10-1 and TRBJ2-5, with 7 bases aligning to TRBD1. CDR1 and CDR2 from the germline V gene are WNHNN and SYGVQD (reference sequence). This CDR3 comprises 15 residues. V trimming: 5 bases; J trimming: 2 bases; junction bases outside the gene matches: 8. The CDR3 sequence is CASSPVTGAQETQYF. Here the CDR3 DNA reads TGCGCCAGCAGTCCGGTTACAGGGGCTCAAGAGACCCAGTACTTC.

The chain employs TRBV18 and TRBJ2-1; the match to TRBD2 covers 7 bases. Per the germline V gene, CDR1 is KGHSH and CDR2 is LQKENI. CDR3 length: 14 amino acids. Trimming removed 0 bases from V and 6 bases from J; junction bases left unmatched: 2. The chain's CDR3 is CASSPPTSANEQFF. CDR3 DNA sequence: TGTGCCAGCTCACCACCAACTAGCGCCAATGAGCAGTTCTTC.

This sequence joins TRBV30 and TRBJ1-4, with unresolved D. The CDR3 loop spans 15 amino acids. V gave up 1 base and J gave up 0 bases, with 9 bases separating them. Per the germline V gene, CDR1 is GTSNPN and CDR2 is SVGIG (reference sequence). The CDR3, as DNA: TGTGCCTGGAGTGCCCGCCCTACAACTAATGAAAAACTGTTTTTT. This sequence encodes CAWSARPTTNEKLFF. Drawing the rest from reference TRBV30 and TRBJ1-4, the complete variable domain is SQTIHQWPATLVQPVGSPLSLECTVEGTSNPNLYWYRQAAGRGLQLLFYSVGIGQISSEVPQNLSASRPQDRQFILSSKKLLLSDSGFYLCAWSARPTTNEKLFFGSGTQLSVL.

The V and J genes are TRBV19 and TRBJ2-6; 10 nucleotides align to TRBD1. CDR1 LNHDA and CDR2 SQIVND come from the germline V gene (reference sequence). With 3 bases clipped from V and 1 base from J, the junction kept 3 bases outside the gene matches. CDR3 size: 17 residues. DNA for the CDR3: TGTGCCAGTAGTATTCGACAGGGGGCTTCTGGGGCCAACGTCCTGACTTTC. Protein sequence: CASSIRQGASGANVLTF.

V and J are TRBV30 and TRBJ1-3; D not resolved. V lost 4 bases and J lost 1, with 14 bases in between. Germline lookup yields CDR1 GTSNPN and CDR2 SVGIG (reference sequence). The CDR3 totals 15 residues. The CDR3 reads CAWNVQLGSGNTIYF. CDR3 DNA sequence: TGTGCCTGGAATGTGCAGCTAGGTTCTGGAAACACCATATATTTT.

V gene TRBV28 combines with J gene TRBJ2-6; 7 bases map to TRBD1. The CDR3 is made up of 16 amino acids. Germline assignment: CDR1 MDHEN and CDR2 SYDVKM. V shed 6 bases, J shed 1 base, and the junction held 6 bases outside the gene matches. The CDR3 is CASRQTQGSGANVLTF. CDR3 nucleotides: TGTGCCAGCAGGCAGACACAGGGGTCTGGGGCCAACGTCCTGACTTTC.

J is TRBJ2-5 and V is TRBV5-1; TRBD2 agrees at 12 bases. J lost 0 bases, V lost 4 bases, and 4 bases had no gene match. CDR1 is SGHRS, CDR2 YFSETQ, per germline. The CDR3 spans 16 residues. The DNA for the CDR3 is TGCGCCAGCAGCCCGAGACTAGCGGGAGACCAAGAGACCCAGTACTTC. As protein: CASSPRLAGDQETQYF.

This chain joins TRBV7-7 and TRBJ2-3; D not resolved. CDR1 is SSHAT and CDR2 is FNYEAQ in the germline V gene (reference sequence). V was trimmed by 6 bases and J by 4 bases, leaving 11 bases between them. CDR3 length equals 13 residues. CDR3 residues: CASSSLLSDTQYF. The CDR3 nucleotides read TGTGCCAGCAGTTCTCTTTTGTCAGATACGCAGTATTTT.

This clone was found once. The V call is TRBV6-5, the J call TRBJ2-7; TRBD1 is a possible D gene (5 bases). Trimming took 0 bases from V and 2 from J, leaving 11 bases between them. Germline CDR1 and CDR2: MNHEY and SVGAGI. The CDR3 extends over 15 amino acids. The CDR3 sequence is CASSYSGHTTYEQYF. The CDR3 DNA is TGTGCCAGCAGTTACTCGGGGCATACTACCTACGAGCAGTACTTC.

The V gene is TRBV2, the J gene TRBJ2-1, with D hard to call. Germline CDR1 reads SNHLY; CDR2 reads FYNNEI. The V and J ends lost 6 bases and 5 bases respectively, with 11 bases between them. The CDR3 extends over 13 amino acids. The CDR3 region has the DNA TGTGCCAGCAGAGGGTTAGGAGACAATGAGCAGTTCTTC. Translation: CASRGLGDNEQFF.

V usage is TRBV5-6 and J usage is TRBJ2-1, with D possibly TRBD1 on 5 matching bases. V was cut by 2 bases and J by 5 bases, with 23 bases left in between. This CDR3 spans 18 amino acids. The germline gives CDR1 SGHDT, CDR2 YYEEEE. DNA of the CDR3: TGTGCCAGCAGCTTCCGGACCAGCTGGGGCATATCCAACAATGAGCAGTTCTTC. Its protein product is CASSFRTSWGISNNEQFF.

The CDR3 reads CASSETGTSGSWFYNEQFF. In DNA, the CDR3 is TGTGCCAGCAGCGAGACCGGGACTAGCGGGAGCTGGTTCTACAATGAGCAGTTCTTC. The V and J genes are TRBV21-1 and TRBJ2-1; TRBD2 is taken as the D call from the table, unchecked against the DNA. TRBV21-1 is recorded as a pseudogene. CDR3 length equals 19 residues.

This chain connects TRBV29-1 to TRBJ1-2; D may be TRBD1 (5 bases). Trimming cost V 4 bases and J 7 bases, with 28 bases left between them. CDR1 is SQVTM and CDR2 is ANQGSEA in the germline V gene. The CDR3 contains 17 residues. CDR3 sequence reads: CSVGFGRKTALLSGYTF. DNA of the CDR3: TGCAGCGTTGGATTCGGACGAAAGACAGCGTTACTTAGTGGCTACACCTTC.

CDR3: CASSLDVAGGFHVEQFF. As DNA, the CDR3 is TGTGCCAGCAGCTTAGATGTAGCGGGAGGGTTTCACGTTGAGCAGTTCTTC. The chain uses TRBV11-2 and TRBJ2-1, with 11 positions matching TRBD2. The CDR3 loop spans 17 amino acids. J was trimmed by 9 bases and V by 0 bases; bases with no gene match: 10. Germline assignment: CDR1 SGHAT and CDR2 FQNNGV.

V gene TRBV27 combines with J gene TRBJ2-3; D ambiguous. Germline V gene sequence: CDR1 MNHEY, CDR2 SMNVEV (reference sequence). The CDR3 contains 14 residues. Trimming pared 3 bases from V and 5 bases from J, leaving 12 bases between. DNA of the CDR3: TGTGCCAGCAGTTTGATGCCAAACCTAGATACGCAGTATTTT. This encodes CASSLMPNLDTQYF.

A word on this clone: This CDR3 is also generated by other DNA sequences in the sample. The chain employs TRBV5-1 and TRBJ1-3; D unclear. CDR1 SGHRS and CDR2 YFSETQ come from the germline V gene. V gave up 4 bases and J gave up 2 bases, with 4 bases separating them. The length of the CDR3 is 12 residues. The chain's CDR3 is CASSLTGNTIYF. CDR3 nucleotide sequence: TGCGCCAGCAGCCTAACTGGAAACACCATATATTTT.

The rearrangement joins TRBV5-4 to TRBJ1-1, with 8 bases that match TRBD1. The germline gives CDR1 SGHNT, CDR2 YYREEE (reference sequence). The trim removed 4 bases at V and 5 bases at J, leaving 13 bases unmatched. The CDR3 is 16 amino acids. The CDR3 spells CASSVGDRPLGTEAFF. The CDR3 DNA follows: TGTGCCAGCAGCGTGGGGGACAGGCCCCTAGGGACTGAAGCTTTCTTT. Full variable domain (remainder filled in from reference TRBV5-4 and TRBJ1-1): ETGVTQSPTHLIKTRGQQVTLRCSSQSGHNTVSWYQQALGQGPQFIFQYYREEENGRGNFPPRFSGLQFPNYSSELNVNALELDDSALYLCASSVGDRPLGTEAFFGQGTRLTVV.

The chain carries TRBV7-9 and TRBJ2-4; TRBD2 aligns across 8 bases. V shed 2 bases and J 3 bases; nucleotides not matched to a gene: 6. CDR1 SEHNR and CDR2 FQNEAQ come from the germline V gene (reference sequence). This CDR3 has 16 amino acids. The CDR3 sequence: CASSLRREADKNIQYF. DNA of the CDR3: TGTGCCAGCAGCTTAAGGCGGGAGGCCGACAAAAACATTCAGTACTTC. Full variable domain (outside the CDR3, taken from reference TRBV7-9 and TRBJ2-4): DTGVSQNPRHKITKRGQNVTFRCDPISEHNRLYWYRQTLGQGPEFLTYFQNEAQLEKSRLLSDRFSAERPKGSFSTLEIQRTEQGDSAMYLCASSLRREADKNIQYFGAGTRLSVL.

The chain joins TRBV12-5 to TRBJ2-1, with D perhaps TRBD1 (5 bases). V was cut by 5 bases and J by 6 bases, with 17 bases left in between. The CDR3 is 15 residues long. Germline V lookup: CDR1 LGHNT, CDR2 FRNRAP. The CDR3 DNA reads as TGTGCTAGTGGTATCGCCGACAGACCCTTCAATGAGCAGTTCTTC. It translates to CASGIADRPFNEQFF. The variable domain in full, with the rest retrieved from reference TRBV12-5 and TRBJ2-1, is DARVTQTPRHKVTEMGQEVTMRCQPILGHNTVFWYRQTMMQGLELLAYFRNRAPLDDSGMPKDRFSAEMPDATLATLKIQPSEPRDSAVYFCASGIADRPFNEQFFGPGTRLTVL.

A note on this clone: Other DNA sequences in the sample encode the same CDR3. V is TRBV28 and J is TRBJ2-7; no clear D. The CDR3 consists of 10 residues. V was shortened by 4 bases and J by 6 bases, with 4 bases between the two germline ends. CDR1 is MDHEN, CDR2 SYDVKM, per germline. CDR3 DNA: TGTGCCAGCAGTTATGGCGAGCAGTACTTC. Its protein product is CASSYGEQYF.